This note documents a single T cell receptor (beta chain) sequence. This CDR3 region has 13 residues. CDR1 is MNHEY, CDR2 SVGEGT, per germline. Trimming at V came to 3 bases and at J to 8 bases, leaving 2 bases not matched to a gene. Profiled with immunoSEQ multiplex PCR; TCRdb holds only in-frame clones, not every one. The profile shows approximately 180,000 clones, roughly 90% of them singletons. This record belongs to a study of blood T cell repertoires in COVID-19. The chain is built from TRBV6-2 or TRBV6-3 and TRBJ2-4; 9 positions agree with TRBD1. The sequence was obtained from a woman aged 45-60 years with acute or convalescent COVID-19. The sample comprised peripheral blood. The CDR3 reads CASSYWTGDIQYF. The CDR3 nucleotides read TGTGCCAGCAGTTATTGGACAGGGGACATTCAGTACTTC.